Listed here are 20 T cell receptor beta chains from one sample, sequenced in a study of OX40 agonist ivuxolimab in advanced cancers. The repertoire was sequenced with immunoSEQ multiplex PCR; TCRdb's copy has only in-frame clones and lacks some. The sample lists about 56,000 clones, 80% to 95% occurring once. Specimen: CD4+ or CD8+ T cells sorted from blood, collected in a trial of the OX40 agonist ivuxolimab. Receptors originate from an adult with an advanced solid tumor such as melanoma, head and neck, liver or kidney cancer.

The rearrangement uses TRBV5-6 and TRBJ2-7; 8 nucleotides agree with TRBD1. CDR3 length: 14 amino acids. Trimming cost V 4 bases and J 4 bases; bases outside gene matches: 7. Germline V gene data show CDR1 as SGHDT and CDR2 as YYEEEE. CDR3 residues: CASSEGQVQYEQYF. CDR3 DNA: TGTGCCAGCAGCGAGGGACAGGTTCAATACGAGCAGTACTTC.

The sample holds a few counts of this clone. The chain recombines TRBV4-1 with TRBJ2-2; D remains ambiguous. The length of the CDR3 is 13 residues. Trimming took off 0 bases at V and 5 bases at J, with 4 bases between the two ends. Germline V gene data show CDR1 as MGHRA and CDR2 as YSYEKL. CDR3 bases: TGCGCCAGCAGCCAAGATTATACCGGGGAGCTGTTTTTT. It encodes CASSQDYTGELFF.

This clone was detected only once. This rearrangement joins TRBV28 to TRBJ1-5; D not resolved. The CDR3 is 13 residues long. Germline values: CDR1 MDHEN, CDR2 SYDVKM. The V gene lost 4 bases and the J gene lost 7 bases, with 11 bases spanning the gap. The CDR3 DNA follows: TGTGCCAGCAGTTCTACTACGGGCCAGCCCCAGCATTTT. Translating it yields CASSSTTGQPQHF.

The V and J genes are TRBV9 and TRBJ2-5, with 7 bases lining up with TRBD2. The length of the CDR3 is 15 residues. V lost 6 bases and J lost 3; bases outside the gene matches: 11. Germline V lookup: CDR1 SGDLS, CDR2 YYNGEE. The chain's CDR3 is CASNMLAGEKETQYF. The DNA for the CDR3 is TGTGCCAGCAATATGCTGGCGGGAGAGAAAGAGACCCAGTACTTC.

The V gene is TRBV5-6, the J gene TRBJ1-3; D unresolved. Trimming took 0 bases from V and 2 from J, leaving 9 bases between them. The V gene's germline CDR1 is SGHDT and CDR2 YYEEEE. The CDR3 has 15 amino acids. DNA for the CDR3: TGTGCCAGCAGCTTGGCGGGCGGCCCTGGAAACACCATATATTTT. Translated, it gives CASSLAGGPGNTIYF. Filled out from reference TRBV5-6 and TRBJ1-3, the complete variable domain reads DAGVTQSPTHLIKTRGQQVTLRCSPKSGHDTVSWYQQALGQGPQFIFQYYEEEERQRGNFPDRFSGHQFPNYSSELNVNALLLGDSALYLCASSLAGGPGNTIYFGEGSWLTVV.

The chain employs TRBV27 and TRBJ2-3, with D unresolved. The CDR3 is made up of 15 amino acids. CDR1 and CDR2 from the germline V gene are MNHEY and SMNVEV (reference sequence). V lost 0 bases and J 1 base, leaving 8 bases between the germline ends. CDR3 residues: CASSLSGSGTDTQYF. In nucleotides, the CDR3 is TGTGCCAGCAGTTTATCCGGCTCCGGCACAGATACGCAGTATTTT.

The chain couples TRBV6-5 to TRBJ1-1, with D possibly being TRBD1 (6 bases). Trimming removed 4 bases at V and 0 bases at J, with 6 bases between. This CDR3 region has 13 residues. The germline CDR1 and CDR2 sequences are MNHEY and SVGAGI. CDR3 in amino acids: CASSWTVNTEAFF. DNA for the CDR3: TGTGCCAGCAGTTGGACAGTGAACACTGAAGCTTTCTTT.

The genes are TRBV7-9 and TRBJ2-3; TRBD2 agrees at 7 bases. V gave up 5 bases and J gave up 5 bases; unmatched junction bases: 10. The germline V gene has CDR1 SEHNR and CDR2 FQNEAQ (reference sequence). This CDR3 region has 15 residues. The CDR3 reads CASSPRRGLQDTQYF. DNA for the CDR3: TGTGCCAGCAGCCCGAGGCGGGGGTTGCAAGATACGCAGTATTTT.

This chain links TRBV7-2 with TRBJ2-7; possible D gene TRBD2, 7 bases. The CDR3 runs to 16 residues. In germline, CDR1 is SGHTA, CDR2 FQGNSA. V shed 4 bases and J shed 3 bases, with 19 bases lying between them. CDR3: CASSSNPKGGGYEQYF. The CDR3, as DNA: TGTGCCAGCAGCTCAAACCCCAAGGGGGGGGGCTACGAGCAGTACTTC.

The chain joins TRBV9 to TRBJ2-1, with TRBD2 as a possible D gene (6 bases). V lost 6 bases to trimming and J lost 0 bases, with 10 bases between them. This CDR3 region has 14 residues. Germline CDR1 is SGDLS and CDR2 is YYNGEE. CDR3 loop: CASNAGSSYNEQFF. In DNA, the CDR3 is TGTGCCAGCAATGCGGGGAGCTCCTACAATGAGCAGTTCTTC. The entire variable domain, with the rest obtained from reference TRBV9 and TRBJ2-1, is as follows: DSGVTQTPKHLITATGQRVTLRCSPRSGDLSVYWYQQSLDQGLQFLIQYYNGEERAKGNILERFSAQQFPDLHSELNLSSLELGDSALYFCASNAGSSYNEQFFGPGTRLTVL.

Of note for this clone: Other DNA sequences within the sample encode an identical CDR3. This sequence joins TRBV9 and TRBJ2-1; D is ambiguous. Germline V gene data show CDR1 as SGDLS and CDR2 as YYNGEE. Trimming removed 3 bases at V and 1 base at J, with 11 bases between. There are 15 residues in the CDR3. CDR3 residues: CASSASGVSYNEQFF. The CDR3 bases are TGTGCCAGCAGCGCCTCCGGAGTATCCTACAATGAGCAGTTCTTC.

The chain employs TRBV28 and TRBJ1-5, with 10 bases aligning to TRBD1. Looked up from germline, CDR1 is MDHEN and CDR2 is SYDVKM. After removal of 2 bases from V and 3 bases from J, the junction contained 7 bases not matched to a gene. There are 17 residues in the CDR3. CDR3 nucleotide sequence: TGTGCCAGCAGTTTAAGTGGGACAGGGGTTGACAATCAGCCCCAGCATTTT. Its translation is CASSLSGTGVDNQPQHF.

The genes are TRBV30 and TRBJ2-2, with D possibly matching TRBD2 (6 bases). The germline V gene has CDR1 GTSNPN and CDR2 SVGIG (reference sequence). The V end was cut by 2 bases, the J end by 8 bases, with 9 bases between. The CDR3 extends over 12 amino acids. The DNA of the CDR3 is TGTGCCTGGAGTCACCTAGCGGGGGAGCTGTTTTTT. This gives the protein CAWSHLAGELFF.

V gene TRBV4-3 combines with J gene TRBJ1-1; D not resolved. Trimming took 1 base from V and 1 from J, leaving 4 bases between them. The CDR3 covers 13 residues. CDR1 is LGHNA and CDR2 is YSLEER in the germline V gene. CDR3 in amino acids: CASSQGPNTEAFF. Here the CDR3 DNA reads TGCGCCAGCAGCCAAGGGCCGAACACTGAAGCTTTCTTT.

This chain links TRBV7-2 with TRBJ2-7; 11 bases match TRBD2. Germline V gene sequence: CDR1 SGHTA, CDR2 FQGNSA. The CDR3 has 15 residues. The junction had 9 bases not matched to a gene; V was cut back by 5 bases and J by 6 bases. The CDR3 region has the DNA TGTGCCAGCAGCATTACTAGCGGGAGTCTCACCGAGCAGTACTTC. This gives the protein CASSITSGSLTEQYF.

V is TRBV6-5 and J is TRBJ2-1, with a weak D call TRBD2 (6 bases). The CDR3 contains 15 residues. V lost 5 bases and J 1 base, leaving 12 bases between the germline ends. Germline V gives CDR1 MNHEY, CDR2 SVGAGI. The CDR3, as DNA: TGTGCCAGCAGTCCTGGAGGGAGGTCCTACAATGAGCAGTTCTTC. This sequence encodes CASSPGGRSYNEQFF.

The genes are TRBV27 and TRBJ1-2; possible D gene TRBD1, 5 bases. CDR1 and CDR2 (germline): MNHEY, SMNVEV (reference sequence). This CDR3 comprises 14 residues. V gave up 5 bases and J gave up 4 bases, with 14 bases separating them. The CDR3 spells CASSGIGHPYGYTF. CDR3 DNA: TGTGCCAGCAGTGGAATTGGACACCCCTATGGCTACACCTTC.

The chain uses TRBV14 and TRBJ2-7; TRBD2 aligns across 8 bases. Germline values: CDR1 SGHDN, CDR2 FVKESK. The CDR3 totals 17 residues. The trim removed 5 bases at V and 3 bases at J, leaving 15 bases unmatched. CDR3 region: CASSFSSSGRAFYEQYF. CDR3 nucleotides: TGTGCCAGCAGCTTCTCCAGTTCCGGGAGGGCCTTCTACGAGCAGTACTTC.

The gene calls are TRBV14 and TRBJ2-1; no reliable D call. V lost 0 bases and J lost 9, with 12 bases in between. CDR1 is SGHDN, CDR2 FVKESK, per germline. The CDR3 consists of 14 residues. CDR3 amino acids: CASSQDNSWFEQFF. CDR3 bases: TGTGCCAGCAGCCAAGATAATAGTTGGTTTGAGCAGTTCTTC.

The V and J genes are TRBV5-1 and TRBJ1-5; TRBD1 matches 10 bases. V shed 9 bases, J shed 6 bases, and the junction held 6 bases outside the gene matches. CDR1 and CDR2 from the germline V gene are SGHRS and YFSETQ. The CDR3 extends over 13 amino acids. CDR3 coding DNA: TGCGCCACCCCGGGGACAGGGGTTCAGCCCCAGCATTTT. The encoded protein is CATPGTGVQPQHF.